This T cell receptor beta chain stems from a study of blood T cells in healthy people across ages. This clonotype has only a few counts. With a J-beta primer mix and a sample-barcoded 5' primer, a second PCR ran about 7 to 12 cycles. TCRdb processed the 5' RACE reads anew with MiXCR; each CDR3 protein has one entry. The sample lists 650,000 to 1,000,000 distinct CDR3 sequences; under 40% were seen once. Trimming took 6 bases from V and 7 from J, leaving 13 bases between them. The CDR3 has 13 amino acids. Sequencing was performed on blood. The chain uses TRBV12-3 or TRBV12-4 and TRBJ1-5; perhaps TRBD1 as D (6 bases). The sequence derives from a man younger than 35 in good health. The CDR3 sequence: CASSPGAGQPQHF. CDR3 bases: TGTGCCAGCAGCCCAGGGGCTGGCCAGCCCCAGCATTTT.